This note documents a single T cell receptor beta chain sequence. Antigen specificity is unknown. Survey-level resolution applied to immunoSEQ assay v3.0. Per-sample TRB depth target: about 35,000-55,000 T-cell genomes. Data came from immunoSEQ multiplex PCR; TCRdb stores just in-frame clones and leaves some out. The table lists some 25,000 clones, around four fifths of them singletons. Per the germline V gene, CDR1 is SGHTA and CDR2 is FQGNSA. The CDR3 consists of 14 residues. Losses at the gene ends were 5 bases for V and 2 bases for J; bases not matched to a gene: 5. This sample stems from a study of long-term antiretroviral therapy in people with HIV. Study observations and caveats: ART preceded a rise in diversity that nonetheless stayed lower than in transplant donor controls. Compared with controls, HIV repertoires showed narrower CDR3 length ranges.

Donors each had at least one pre-ART PBMC sample and at least two post-ART ones. The sequencing used unsorted PBMCs, collected 4.1 to 4.5 years after starting antiretroviral therapy. The rearrangement uses TRBV7-2 and TRBJ2-5; TRBD2 agrees at 7 bases. This receptor was identified in a man between 25 and 39 years old with HIV. The CDR3 is CASSPAGEQETQYF. The CDR3 nucleotides are TGTGCCAGCAGCCCCGCGGGGGAACAAGAGACCCAGTACTTC.